These 10 T cell receptor beta chains were sequenced from one sample in a study of PD-L1 blockade in urothelial cancer. Time point meaning: peripheral blood 6 weeks after treatment start. Clones were sequenced by immunoSEQ multiplex PCR, and TCRdb holds only the in-frame ones, with some missing. The sample lists approximately 28,000 clones; around 80% were seen once. The input for sequencing was PBMCs, taken around atezolizumab (anti-PD-L1) treatment. Receptors originate from a man between 70 and 80 years old with urothelial cancer.

The chain combines TRBV28 with TRBJ2-7; weak D call: TRBD1 (8 bases). The CDR3 covers 16 residues. Germline CDR1 and CDR2: MDHEN and SYDVKM. V lost 5 bases and J lost 3, with 20 bases in between. In nucleotides, the CDR3 is TGTGCCAGCAGTCCCCACTCGACAGGGGAGGGCTACGAGCAGTACTTC. Its translation is CASSPHSTGEGYEQYF.

This clone came up once. The gene calls are TRBV19 and TRBJ1-1, with no clear D. Germline-derived CDR1 and CDR2 are LNHDA and SQIVND (reference sequence). The CDR3 sequence is 13 residues long. V dropped 0 bases and J dropped 5 bases, with 7 bases sitting between them. Here the CDR3 DNA reads TGTGCCAGTAGTATAGATCGAGGGACTGAAGCTTTCTTT. The encoded protein is CASSIDRGTEAFF.

The V gene is TRBV5-5, the J gene TRBJ1-2, with 7 nucleotides matching TRBD1. V was clipped by 4 bases and J by 3 bases; unmatched bases: 9. The CDR3 spans 15 residues. Germline V gives CDR1 SGHKS, CDR2 YYEKEE (reference sequence). Here the CDR3 DNA reads TGTGCCAGCAGCACAATACTCACAGGGGACTATGGCTACACCTTC. Amino acid sequence: CASSTILTGDYGYTF.

This chain links TRBV6-1 with TRBJ1-5; the D gene is possibly TRBD1 (5 bases). Looked up from germline, CDR1 is MNHNS and CDR2 is SASEGT. The CDR3 is made up of 16 amino acids. Deletions cut 2 bases from V and 0 bases from J, with 11 bases between. CDR3 DNA: TGTGCCAGCAGTGAATTCATGACAGCTAGCAATCAGCCCCAGCATTTT. As protein: CASSEFMTASNQPQHF.

This sequence joins TRBV9 and TRBJ2-3; TRBD1 might be the D (6 bases). From germline, CDR1 is SGDLS and CDR2 YYNGEE. Trimming removed 0 bases at V and 1 base at J, with 12 bases between. The CDR3 length is 16 residues. The CDR3 sequence is CASSVVAGQRTDTQYF. CDR3 nucleotides: TGTGCCAGCAGCGTAGTTGCCGGACAGCGCACAGATACGCAGTATTTT.

The V and J genes are TRBV6-5 and TRBJ1-2; D unresolved. The CDR3 is 15 amino acids. The V end lost 6 bases, the J end lost 2 bases, and 16 bases lay between the germline ends. From germline, CDR1 is MNHEY and CDR2 SVGAGI. This CDR3 reads CASSRGGQSNYGYTF. For the CDR3, the DNA is TGTGCCAGCAGCCGGGGAGGGCAGTCGAACTATGGCTACACCTTC.

This rearrangement joins TRBV7-9 to TRBJ1-5; D is possibly TRBD1 (5 bases). Deletions cut 0 bases from V and 2 bases from J, with 8 bases between. The CDR3 extends over 15 amino acids. The germline V gene encodes CDR1 SEHNR and CDR2 FQNEAQ (reference sequence). CDR3 bases: TGTGCCAGCAGCTTAGCGGGGGGAGGCAATCAGCCCCAGCATTTT. Translated: CASSLAGGGNQPQHF.

The genes are TRBV5-1 and TRBJ2-2; TRBD1 might be the D (7 bases). Germline-derived CDR1 and CDR2 are SGHRS and YFSETQ. The V and J ends lost 4 bases and 5 bases respectively, with 15 bases between them. The CDR3 is 15 amino acids. The DNA for the CDR3 is TGCGCCAGCAGCCTGGAATCAGGGGGGACCGGGGAGCTGTTTTTT. This encodes CASSLESGGTGELFF.

The chain is built from TRBV4-3 and TRBJ1-1; 8 bases align to TRBD1. The V gene end was trimmed by 0 bases and the J gene end by 4 bases; junction bases not matched to a gene: 7. CDR1 and CDR2 from the germline V gene are LGHNA and YSLEER. This CDR3 region has 16 residues. The CDR3 DNA follows: TGCGCCAGCAGCCAAGACCAGGGGGCGGGGAGCACTGAAGCTTTCTTT. Protein: CASSQDQGAGSTEAFF.

This clone was seen a single time. The V and J genes are TRBV7-2 and TRBJ2-2; a weak D match, TRBD2 (6 bases). The germline V and J ends were trimmed by 5 bases and 1 base, with 14 bases remaining between them. The CDR3 is 16 amino acids. Looked up from germline, CDR1 is SGHTA and CDR2 is FQGNSA. In nucleotides, the CDR3 is TGTGCCAGCAGCCGCCAGGCGCGGGAGAACACCGGGGAGCTGTTTTTT. Protein product: CASSRQARENTGELFF.